Listed here are 8 T cell receptor beta chains from one sample, sequenced in a study of spatial heterogeneity in lung cancer. Study findings and constraints: Tumors with more nonsynonymous mutations had more expanded intratumoral alpha and beta TCRs.

Time point reported: sample taken at primary tumor resection. The antigens these receptors bind are not known. TCRdb recomputed calls from the 5' RACE reads with MiXCR, one row per CDR3 protein. This sample carries roughly 7,400 distinct CDR3 sequences, 18% of them seen once, and the ten largest clones take 9.5% to 15%. Sequencing was performed on lung tumor tissue, taken at surgery. All receptors come from a female donor with early-stage non-small cell lung cancer.

This clonotype has just a few counts. V gene TRBV7-9 combines with J gene TRBJ2-1; maybe TRBD2 (6 bases). The V gene lost 2 bases and the J gene lost 0 bases, with 11 bases spanning the gap. This CDR3 comprises 16 residues. CDR1 and CDR2 (germline): SEHNR, FQNEAQ (reference sequence). The CDR3: CASSLYGGSSYNEQFF. In DNA, the CDR3 is TGTGCCAGCAGCTTATACGGGGGAAGCTCCTACAATGAGCAGTTCTTC.

The V call is TRBV5-6, the J call TRBJ1-1; 11 bases are shared with TRBD1. CDR3 length: 17 residues. The germline CDR1 and CDR2 sequences are SGHDT and YYEEEE. The V segment lost 0 bases and the J segment 4 bases; nucleotides outside the gene matches: 8. The CDR3 is CASSLAVGQGAGTEAFF. The CDR3 coding sequence is TGTGCCAGCAGCTTGGCCGTAGGACAGGGGGCAGGCACTGAAGCTTTCTTT. Full variable domain (missing parts from reference TRBV5-6 and TRBJ1-1): DAGVTQSPTHLIKTRGQQVTLRCSPKSGHDTVSWYQQALGQGPQFIFQYYEEEERQRGNFPDRFSGHQFPNYSSELNVNALLLGDSALYLCASSLAVGQGAGTEAFFGQGTRLTVV.

There are a few counts of this clonotype. The chain employs TRBV20-1 and TRBJ2-5; maybe TRBD2 (5 bases). The germline CDR1 and CDR2 sequences are DFQATT and SNEGSKA (reference sequence). V lost 3 bases and J lost 6, with 11 bases in between. This CDR3 contains 12 residues. CDR3 loop: CSASSGIKTQYF. The CDR3 DNA reads TGCAGTGCTAGCTCGGGGATAAAGACCCAGTACTTC.

This clonotype occurred a few times. The rearrangement joins TRBV12-3 or TRBV12-4 to TRBJ2-1, with 10 positions matching TRBD2. The CDR3 is made up of 16 amino acids. The V gene end was trimmed by 3 bases and the J gene end by 7 bases; junction bases not matched to a gene: 9. In DNA form, the CDR3 reads TGTGCCAGCAGTTTTTCGGGAGCGGGGGGGCTGAATGAGCAGTTCTTC. The encoded protein is CASSFSGAGGLNEQFF.

The table lists this clonotype with a few counts. The V and J genes are TRBV7-9 and TRBJ2-3; 10 bases are shared with TRBD1. The CDR3 is made up of 15 amino acids. Germline CDR1 and CDR2: SEHNR and FQNEAQ (reference sequence). V gave up 4 bases and J gave up 5 bases; unmatched junction bases: 6. The CDR3 nucleotides are TGTGCCAGCAGCTCCCGGACAGGGGGAATAGATACGCAGTATTTT. It encodes CASSSRTGGIDTQYF.

By share of the sample, this clonotype is medium-sized. V usage is TRBV3-1 and J usage is TRBJ1-2; 8 bases are shared with TRBD1. V lost 0 bases and J lost 7; bases outside the gene matches: 7. From germline, CDR1 is LGHDT and CDR2 YNNKEL (reference sequence). The CDR3 is 15 residues long. CDR3 amino acids: CASSQDSRGLAGYTF. For the CDR3, the DNA is TGTGCCAGCAGCCAAGATAGCAGGGGGCTAGCTGGCTACACCTTC.

The rearrangement uses TRBV19 and TRBJ2-5; D gene uncertain. The CDR3 loop spans 13 amino acids. The V end was cut by 2 bases, the J end by 1 base, with 5 bases between. Germline V gene sequence: CDR1 LNHDA, CDR2 SQIVND (reference sequence). This CDR3 reads CASSIISQETQYF. CDR3 nucleotide sequence: TGTGCCAGTAGTATAATCAGCCAAGAGACCCAGTACTTC.

This clonotype was seen a handful of times. The rearrangement uses TRBV20-1 and TRBJ2-7; 8 bases align to TRBD2. J lost 4 bases, V lost 0 bases, and 5 bases had no gene match. Germline assignment: CDR1 DFQATT and CDR2 SNEGSKA (reference sequence). This CDR3 comprises 14 residues. CDR3 sequence reads: CSARDPQRGYEQYF. For the CDR3, the DNA is TGCAGTGCTAGAGATCCCCAGCGGGGGTACGAGCAGTACTTC.